This TCR beta chain appears in the sequencing data of a study of breast tumors, draining lymph nodes, adjacent tissues. In this sample, this clonotype turned up a few times. In TCRdb, the multiplex PCR reads were re-called with MiXCR into one record per CDR3 protein. The sample consists of about 180,000 distinct CDR3 sequences, around a third of them appearing once. Axillary draining lymph nodes of breast cancer patients supplied the node samples. Germline loops: CDR1 MNHEY, CDR2 SVGEGT. The trim removed 4 bases at V and 3 bases at J, leaving 9 bases unmatched. The CDR3 extends over 15 amino acids. The sequence was collected from a female donor with breast cancer. Some clones in this sample may be carry-over from other donors' samples. The chain is built from TRBV6-2 or TRBV6-3 and TRBJ2-7; 7 bases match TRBD1. Sequenced material: axillary lymph node tissue. The CDR3 loop reads CASSSSSRGFYEQYF. CDR3 sequence (DNA): TGTGCCAGCAGTTCGTCCTCCAGGGGGTTCTACGAGCAGTACTTC.